This T cell receptor beta chain was documented in a study of OX40 agonist ivuxolimab in advanced cancers. Study context: Participants averaged about 66 years of age (range roughly 20 to 90) and were around 83% male. Partial responses were achieved by three patients, of whom one had hepatocellular carcinoma and two had cutaneous melanoma.

Findings of the study overall: The authors also found low normalized T-cell clonal expansion in some nonresponders. Fewer expanded clones were found on average in CD4+ than in CD8+ T cells.

Repertoires were generated with immunoSEQ multiplex PCR, while TCRdb's copy carries only in-frame clones and drops some. The sample shows tens of thousands of clones, about 87% of them seen only once. A remark on this clone: Its cognate antigen is unknown.

The sequence came from an adult with an advanced solid tumor such as melanoma, head and neck, liver or kidney cancer. Specimen: CD4+ or CD8+ T cells sorted from blood, collected in a trial of the OX40 agonist ivuxolimab.

This CDR3 reads CASSQEEGDTQYF. The CDR3 nucleotides read TGCGCCAGCAGCCAAGAAGAAGGGGATACGCAGTATTTT. The gene calls are TRBV4-3 and TRBJ2-3; D gene uncertain. Germline V gene lookup returns CDR1 LGHNA and CDR2 YSLEER. V was shortened by 0 bases and J by 6 bases, with 7 bases between the two germline ends. CDR3 length: 13 residues.